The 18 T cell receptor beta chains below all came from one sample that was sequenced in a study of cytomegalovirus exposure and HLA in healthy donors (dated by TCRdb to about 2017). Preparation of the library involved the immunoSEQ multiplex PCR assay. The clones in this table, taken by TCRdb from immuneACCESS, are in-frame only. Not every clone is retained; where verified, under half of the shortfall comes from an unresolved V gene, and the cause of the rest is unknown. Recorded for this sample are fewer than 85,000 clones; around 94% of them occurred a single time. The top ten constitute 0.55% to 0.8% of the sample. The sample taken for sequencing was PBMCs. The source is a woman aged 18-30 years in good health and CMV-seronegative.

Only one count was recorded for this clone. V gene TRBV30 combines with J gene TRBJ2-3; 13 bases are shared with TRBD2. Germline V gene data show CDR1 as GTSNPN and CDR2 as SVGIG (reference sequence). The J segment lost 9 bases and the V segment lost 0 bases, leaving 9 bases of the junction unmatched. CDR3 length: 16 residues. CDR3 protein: CAWSVQLAGGLGTQYF. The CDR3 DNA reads TGTGCCTGGAGTGTACAACTAGCGGGGGGGTTAGGAACGCAGTATTTT.

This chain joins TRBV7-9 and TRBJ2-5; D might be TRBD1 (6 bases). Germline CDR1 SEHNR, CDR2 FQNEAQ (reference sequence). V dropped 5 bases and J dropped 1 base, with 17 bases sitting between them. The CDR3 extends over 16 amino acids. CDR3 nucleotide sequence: TGTGCCAGCAGCCCATACTCCGGGACACCCCAAGAGACCCAGTACTTC. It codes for CASSPYSGTPQETQYF.

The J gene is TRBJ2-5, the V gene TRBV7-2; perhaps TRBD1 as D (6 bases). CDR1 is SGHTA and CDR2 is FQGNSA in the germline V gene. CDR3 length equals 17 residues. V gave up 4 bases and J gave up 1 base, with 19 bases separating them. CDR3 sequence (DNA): TGTGCCAGCAGCTCATCCGCCGGGACAAGGATCCAAGAGACCCAGTACTTC. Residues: CASSSSAGTRIQETQYF.

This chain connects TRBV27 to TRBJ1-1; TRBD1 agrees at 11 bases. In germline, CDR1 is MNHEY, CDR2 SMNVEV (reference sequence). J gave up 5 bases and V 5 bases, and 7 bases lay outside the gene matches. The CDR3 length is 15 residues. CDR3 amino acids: CASSPRTGGQTEAFF. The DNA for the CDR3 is TGTGCCAGCAGTCCTCGGACAGGGGGCCAAACTGAAGCTTTCTTT.

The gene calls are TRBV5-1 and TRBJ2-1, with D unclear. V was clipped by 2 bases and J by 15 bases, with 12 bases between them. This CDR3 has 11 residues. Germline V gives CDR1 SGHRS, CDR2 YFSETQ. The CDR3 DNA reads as TGCGCCAGCAGCTTTCTTAATGAGTGGTTCTTC. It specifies CASSFLNEWFF.

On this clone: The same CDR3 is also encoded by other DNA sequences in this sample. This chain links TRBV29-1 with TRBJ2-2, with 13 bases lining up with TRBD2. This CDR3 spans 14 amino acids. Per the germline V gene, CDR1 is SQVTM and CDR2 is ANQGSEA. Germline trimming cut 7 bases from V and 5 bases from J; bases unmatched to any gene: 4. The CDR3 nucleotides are TGCAGCGGGGAGACTAGCGGGGGGACCGGGGAGCTGTTTTTT. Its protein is CSGETSGGTGELFF.

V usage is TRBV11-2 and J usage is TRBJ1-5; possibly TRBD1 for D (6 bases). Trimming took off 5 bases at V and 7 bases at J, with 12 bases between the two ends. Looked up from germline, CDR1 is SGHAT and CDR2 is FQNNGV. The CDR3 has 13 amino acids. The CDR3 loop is CASSTQTGQPQHF. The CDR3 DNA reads TGTGCCAGCAGCACCCAGACAGGACAGCCCCAGCATTTT.

CDR3 region: CAWTAYNSPLHF. CDR3 nucleotide sequence: TGTGCCTGGACAGCGTATAATTCACCCCTCCACTTT. V and J are TRBV30 and TRBJ1-6; no definite D call. V gave up 4 bases and J gave up 4 bases, with 5 bases separating them. Germline-derived CDR1 and CDR2 are GTSNPN and SVGIG (reference sequence). This CDR3 comprises 12 residues.

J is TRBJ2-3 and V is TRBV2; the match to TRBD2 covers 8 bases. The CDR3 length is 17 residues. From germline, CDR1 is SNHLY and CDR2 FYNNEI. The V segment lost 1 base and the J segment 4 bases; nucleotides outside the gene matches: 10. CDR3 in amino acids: CASSEVGAGVDSDTQYF. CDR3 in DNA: TGTGCCAGCAGTGAAGTGGGAGCGGGGGTTGATTCAGATACGCAGTATTTT.

CDR3 residues: CATPRGGGNTGELFF. The CDR3 DNA follows: TGTGCCACCCCCCGCGGCGGGGGTAACACCGGGGAGCTGTTTTTT. The chain employs TRBV28 and TRBJ2-2, with 7 bases aligning to TRBD2. The CDR3 is made up of 15 amino acids. With V trimmed by 10 bases and J by 2 bases, 10 bases remained unmatched. Germline-derived CDR1 and CDR2 are MDHEN and SYDVKM.

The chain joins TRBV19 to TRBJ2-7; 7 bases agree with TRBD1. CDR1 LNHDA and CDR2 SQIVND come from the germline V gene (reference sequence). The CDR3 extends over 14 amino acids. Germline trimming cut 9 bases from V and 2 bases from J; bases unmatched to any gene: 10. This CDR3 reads CASNTGTATYEQYF. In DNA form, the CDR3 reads TGTGCCAGCAACACCGGGACAGCCACCTACGAGCAGTACTTC.

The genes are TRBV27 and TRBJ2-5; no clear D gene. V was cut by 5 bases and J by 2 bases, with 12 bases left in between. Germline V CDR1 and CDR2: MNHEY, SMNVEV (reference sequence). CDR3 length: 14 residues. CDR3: CASSPLRRQETQYF. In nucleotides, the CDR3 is TGTGCCAGCAGTCCCCTTCGCAGGCAAGAGACCCAGTACTTC.

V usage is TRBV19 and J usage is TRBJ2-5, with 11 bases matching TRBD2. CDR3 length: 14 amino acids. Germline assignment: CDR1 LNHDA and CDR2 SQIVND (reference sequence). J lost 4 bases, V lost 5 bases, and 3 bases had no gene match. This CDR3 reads CASSHTSGGETQYF. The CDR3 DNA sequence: TGTGCCAGTAGTCACACTAGCGGGGGAGAGACCCAGTACTTC.

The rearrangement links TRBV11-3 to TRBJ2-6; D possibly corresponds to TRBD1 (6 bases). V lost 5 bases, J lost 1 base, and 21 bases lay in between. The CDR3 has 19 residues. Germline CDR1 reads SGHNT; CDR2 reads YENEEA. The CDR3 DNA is TGTGCCAGCAGCCCCGGACAGCTGAGCTGGGGGTCTGGGGCCAACGTCCTGACTTTC. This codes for CASSPGQLSWGSGANVLTF.

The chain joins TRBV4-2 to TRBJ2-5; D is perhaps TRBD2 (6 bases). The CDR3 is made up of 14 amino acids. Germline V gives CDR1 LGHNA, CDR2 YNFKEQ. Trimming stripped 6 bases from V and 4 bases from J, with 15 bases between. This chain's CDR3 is CASSSGGAGETQYF. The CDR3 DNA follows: TGTGCCAGCAGTTCGGGCGGGGCAGGAGAGACCCAGTACTTC.

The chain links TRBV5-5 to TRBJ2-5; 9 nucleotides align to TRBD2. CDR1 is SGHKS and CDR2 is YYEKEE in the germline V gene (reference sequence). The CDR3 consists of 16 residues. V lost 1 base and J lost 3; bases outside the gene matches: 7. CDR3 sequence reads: CASSLSPSGVKETQYF. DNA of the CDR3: TGTGCCAGCAGCTTGAGTCCTAGCGGGGTAAAAGAGACCCAGTACTTC.

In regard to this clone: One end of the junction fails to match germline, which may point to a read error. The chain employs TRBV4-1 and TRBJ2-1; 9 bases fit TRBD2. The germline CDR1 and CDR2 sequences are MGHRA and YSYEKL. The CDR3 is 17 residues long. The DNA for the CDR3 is TGCGCCAGCAGCCACCCTTTGGCGGGGGGGCCGTACACTGAGCAGTTCTTC. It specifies CASSHPLAGGPYTEQFF.

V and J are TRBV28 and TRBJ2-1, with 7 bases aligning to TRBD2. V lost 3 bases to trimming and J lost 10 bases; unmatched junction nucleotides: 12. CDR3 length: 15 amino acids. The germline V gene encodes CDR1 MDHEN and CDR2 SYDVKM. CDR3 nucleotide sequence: TGTGCCAGCAGTTTCTCAATCCGAGCGGGGATAGAGCAGTTCTTC. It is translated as CASSFSIRAGIEQFF.